The rows below give T cell receptor beta chains drawn from one sample of a study of OX40 agonist ivuxolimab in advanced cancers. Generated by immunoSEQ multiplex PCR, the TCRdb table keeps only in-frame clones and is missing some. This sample yields 100,000 or so clones, of which more than 80% are seen a single time; 5.5% belongs to the top ten. The specimen comprised CD4+ or CD8+ T cells sorted from blood, sampled in a trial of the OX40 agonist ivuxolimab. Every receptor here comes from an adult with an advanced solid tumor such as melanoma, head and neck, liver or kidney cancer. CDR3s include the opening cysteine and the closing phenylalanine or tryptophan. Fields, in order: J gene, clone size, D gene, V gene, CDR3 protein, CDR3 DNA. A D gene is named only where the DNA matches it firmly. Clone size appears in some rows only: once, few, many, or a class for an expanded clone.

>TRBJ1-2|NA|TRBD1|TRBV27
CASTQMYTGGREDGYTF
TGTGCCAGCACCCAGATGTACACAGGGGGAAGGGAGGATGGCTACACCTTC
>TRBJ2-1|NA|TRBD2|TRBV4-2
CASSQKPSGSNEQFF
TGTGCCAGCAGCCAAAAGCCCAGCGGGAGCAATGAGCAGTTCTTC
>TRBJ1-2|NA|NA|TRBV12-5
CASGLYGPNYGYTF
TGTGCTAGTGGTTTGTACGGACCTAACTATGGCTACACCTTC
>TRBJ2-2|NA|NA|TRBV2
CASSERTHTGELFF
TGTGCCAGCAGTGAAAGGACCCACACCGGGGAGCTGTTTTTT
>TRBJ2-1|NA|NA|TRBV27
CASSLGEPNEQFF
TGTGCCAGCAGCCTCGGTGAGCCCAATGAGCAGTTCTTC
>TRBJ1-2|NA|TRBD1|TRBV19
CASSPDRGHDGYTF
TGTGCCAGTAGCCCAGACAGGGGGCATGATGGCTACACCTTC
>TRBJ2-7|NA|NA|TRBV27
CASSSSTGSQFSDEQYF
TGTGCCAGCAGCTCCTCGACAGGTTCGCAGTTCTCGGACGAGCAGTACTTC
>TRBJ2-3|NA|NA|TRBV7-6
CASSPQRGTDTQYF
TGTGCCAGCAGCCCCCAGCGAGGCACAGATACGCAGTATTTT
>TRBJ2-3|NA|TRBD2|TRBV6-1
CASRFSSGGGQYF
TGTGCCAGCAGATTCTCAAGCGGGGGGGGGCAGTATTTT
>TRBJ2-7|once|TRBD2|TRBV6-5
CASQAAGGPYEQYF
TGTGCCAGCCAGGCCGCGGGAGGGCCCTACGAGCAGTACTTC
>TRBJ2-1|NA|TRBD2|TRBV5-3
CARSPILAGADNEQFF
TGTGCCAGAAGCCCTATACTAGCGGGGGCGGACAATGAGCAGTTCTTC
>TRBJ1-5|NA|NA|TRBV5-6
CASSLWGGASNQPQHF
TGTGCCAGCAGCCTCTGGGGGGGGGCCAGCAATCAGCCCCAGCATTTT
>TRBJ1-2|once|TRBD1|TRBV7-2
CASSLAGTGSNYGYTF
TGTGCCAGCAGCTTAGCAGGGACAGGATCTAACTATGGCTACACCTTC
>TRBJ1-1|NA|NA|TRBV21-1
CASSKASATPDTEAFF
TGTGCCAGCAGCAAAGCTTCCGCGACCCCGGACACTGAAGCTTTCTTT
>TRBJ2-7|NA|TRBD1|TRBV27
CASRTLDRGSYEQYF
TGTGCCAGCAGAACCCTCGACAGGGGGTCCTACGAGCAGTACTTC
>TRBJ2-3|NA|NA|TRBV9
CASSVVGVPTDTQYF
TGTGCCAGCAGCGTAGTAGGCGTACCCACAGATACGCAGTATTTT
>TRBJ2-7|NA|NA|TRBV7-2
CASSLTRLATGEQYF
TGTGCCAGCAGCCTAACGCGGCTAGCGACAGGTGAGCAGTACTTC
>TRBJ1-5|NA|NA|TRBV19
CASSIDFGDFSNQPQHF
TGTGCCAGTAGTATAGACTTTGGGGACTTTAGCAATCAGCCCCAGCATTTT
>TRBJ2-7|NA|NA|TRBV5-4
CASSSEQGSEQYF
TGTGCCAGCAGCTCAGAACAGGGATCCGAGCAGTACTTC
>TRBJ2-7|NA|TRBD1|TRBV27
CASSVQGVGSYEQYF
TGTGCCAGCAGCGTACAGGGGGTCGGCTCCTACGAGCAGTACTTC
>TRBJ2-2|few|NA|TRBV27
CASSLSETGELFF
TGTGCCAGCAGTTTATCAGAAACCGGGGAGCTGTTTTTT
>TRBJ2-1|NA|TRBD2|TRBV5-6
CASSRTGTSYNEQFF
TGTGCCAGCAGCCGCACCGGGACTAGCTACAATGAGCAGTTCTTC
>TRBJ1-1|NA|NA|TRBV6-5
CASSYSSGLNTEAFF
TGTGCCAGCAGTTACTCGTCCGGTCTGAACACTGAAGCTTTCTTT
>TRBJ2-7|many|TRBD2|TRBV5-1
CASSLGAGGPGEQYF
TGCGCCAGCAGCTTGGGAGCGGGGGGGCCGGGCGAGCAGTACTTC
>TRBJ2-3|NA|NA|TRBV27
CASSLEGGYGHTQYF
TGTGCCAGCAGTTTAGAGGGCGGCTATGGGCATACGCAGTATTTT
>TRBJ2-1|NA|TRBD1|TRBV20-1
CSAIRDREQFF
TGCAGTGCTATAAGGGACAGAGAGCAGTTCTTC
>TRBJ2-5|NA|TRBD1|TRBV11-2
CASSATGAIQETQYF
TGTGCCAGCAGCGCTACAGGGGCTATACAAGAGACCCAGTACTTC
>TRBJ2-2|few|TRBD1|TRBV19
CASSMGQPGAGELFF
TGTGCCAGTAGTATGGGACAGCCAGGGGCCGGGGAGCTGTTTTTT
>TRBJ2-5|NA|TRBD2|TRBV27
CASRLLAGAETQYF
TGTGCCAGCAGACTGCTAGCGGGAGCGGAGACCCAGTACTTC
>TRBJ2-5|NA|NA|TRBV4-1
CASSNGPEETQYF
TGCGCCAGCAGCAACGGCCCCGAGGAGACCCAGTACTTC
>TRBJ1-1|once|NA|TRBV6-1
CASSEGGRNTEAFF
TGTGCCAGCAGTGAAGGCGGGAGGAACACTGAAGCTTTCTTT
>TRBJ1-1|once|TRBD1|TRBV30
CAWDTDRAEAFF
TGTGCCTGGGATACGGACAGGGCTGAAGCTTTCTTT
>TRBJ2-7|many|NA|TRBV19
CATSQGNRGEQYF
TGTGCCACCTCCCAGGGTAATCGCGGCGAGCAGTACTTC
>TRBJ2-6|NA|NA|TRBV19
CASSIGWSGANVLTF
TGTGCCAGTAGTATCGGCTGGTCCGGGGCCAACGTCCTGACTTTC
>TRBJ1-2|NA|TRBD1|TRBV19
CASDPGGTSYGYTF
TGTGCCAGTGACCCAGGGGGCACGAGCTATGGCTACACCTTC
>TRBJ1-1|NA|NA|TRBV5-1
CASSGISEAFF
TGCGCCAGCAGCGGAATAAGTGAAGCTTTCTTT
>TRBJ1-2|NA|NA|TRBV7-2
CASSASGAGYGYTF
TGTGCCAGCAGCGCGTCGGGGGCAGGCTATGGCTACACCTTC
>TRBJ2-5|NA|NA|TRBV18
CASSPGLQETQYF
TGTGCCAGCTCACCGGGACTCCAAGAGACCCAGTACTTC
>TRBJ1-1|NA|NA|TRBV10-2
CASSEPSWGTEAFF
TGCGCCAGCAGTGAGCCTTCGTGGGGGACTGAAGCTTTCTTT
>TRBJ1-1|NA|NA|TRBV12-5
CASAVDGMNTEAFF
TGTGCTAGTGCCGTGGACGGCATGAACACTGAAGCTTTCTTT
>TRBJ1-5|NA|TRBD1|TRBV27
CASSPPGQGNQPQHF
TGTGCCAGCAGTCCTCCGGGACAGGGGAATCAGCCCCAGCATTTT
>TRBJ1-2|NA|NA|TRBV27
CASRLNGGYTF
TGTGCCAGCAGACTCAATGGGGGCTACACCTTC
>TRBJ1-2|NA|NA|TRBV2
CASSVVLNSYTF
TGTGCCAGCAGTGTGGTATTGAACAGCTACACCTTC
>TRBJ1-1|NA|NA|TRBV6-1
CASSESLGGTEAFF
TGTGCCAGCAGTGAAAGTCTGGGAGGAACTGAAGCTTTCTTT
>TRBJ2-2|NA|NA|TRBV12-5
CASGLVPIAGELFF
TGTGCTAGTGGTTTGGTACCGATTGCCGGGGAGCTGTTTTTT
>TRBJ1-5|NA|NA|TRBV5-8
CASSLGQRPGSNQPQHF
TGTGCCAGCAGCTTGGGGCAGAGACCCGGGAGCAATCAGCCCCAGCATTTT
>TRBJ1-3|NA|NA|TRBV19
CASSVWGAGNTIYF
TGTGCCAGTAGTGTCTGGGGTGCTGGAAACACCATATATTTT
>TRBJ2-3|few|TRBD1|TRBV7-2
CASSFAAGTAAGQYF
TGTGCCAGCAGCTTTGCTGCTGGGACAGCCGCGGGGCAGTATTTT
>TRBJ2-7|NA|TRBD1|TRBV4-1
CASSFRTGGDPLYEQYF
TGCGCCAGCAGCTTCAGGACAGGGGGCGACCCCTTATACGAGCAGTACTTC
>TRBJ2-1|few|NA|TRBV7-8
CASSLGAHNEQFF
TGTGCCAGCAGCTTAGGCGCCCACAATGAGCAGTTCTTC
>TRBJ1-1|NA|NA|TRBV4-3
CASSQALGGAEAFF
TGCGCCAGCAGCCAAGCCCTGGGGGGAGCTGAAGCTTTCTTT
>TRBJ2-7|NA|TRBD2|TRBV7-2
CASSLVGGALEQYF
TGTGCCAGCAGCTTAGTCGGGGGGGCCCTCGAGCAGTACTTC
>TRBJ2-1|NA|NA|TRBV10-3
CAISEGSGNEQFF
TGTGCCATCAGTGAAGGCAGCGGGAATGAGCAGTTCTTC